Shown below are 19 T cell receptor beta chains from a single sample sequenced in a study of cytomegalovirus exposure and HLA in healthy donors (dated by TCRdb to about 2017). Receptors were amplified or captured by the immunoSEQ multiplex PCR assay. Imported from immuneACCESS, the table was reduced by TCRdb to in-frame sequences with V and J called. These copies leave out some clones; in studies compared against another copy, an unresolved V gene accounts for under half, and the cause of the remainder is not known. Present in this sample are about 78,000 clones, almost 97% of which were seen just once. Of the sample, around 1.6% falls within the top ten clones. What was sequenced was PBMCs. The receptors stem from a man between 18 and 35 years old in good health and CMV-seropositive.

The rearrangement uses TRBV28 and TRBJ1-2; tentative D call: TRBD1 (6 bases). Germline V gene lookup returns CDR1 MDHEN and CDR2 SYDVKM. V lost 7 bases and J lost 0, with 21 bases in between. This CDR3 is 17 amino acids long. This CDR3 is CASNRYGPGTSNYGYTF. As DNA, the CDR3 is TGTGCCAGCAACCGTTATGGGCCGGGGACATCTAACTATGGCTACACCTTC.

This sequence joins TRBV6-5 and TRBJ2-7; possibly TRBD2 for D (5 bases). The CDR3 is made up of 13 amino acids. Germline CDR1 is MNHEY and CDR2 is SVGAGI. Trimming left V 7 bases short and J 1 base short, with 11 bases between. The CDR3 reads CASTRAASYEQYF. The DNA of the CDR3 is TGTGCCAGCACGAGGGCCGCATCCTACGAGCAGTACTTC.

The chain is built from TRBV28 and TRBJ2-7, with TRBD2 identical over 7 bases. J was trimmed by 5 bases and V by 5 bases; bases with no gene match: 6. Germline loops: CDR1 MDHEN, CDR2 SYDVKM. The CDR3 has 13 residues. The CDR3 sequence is CASSPPGGNEQYF. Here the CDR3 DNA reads TGTGCCAGCAGTCCCCCCGGGGGGAACGAGCAGTACTTC.

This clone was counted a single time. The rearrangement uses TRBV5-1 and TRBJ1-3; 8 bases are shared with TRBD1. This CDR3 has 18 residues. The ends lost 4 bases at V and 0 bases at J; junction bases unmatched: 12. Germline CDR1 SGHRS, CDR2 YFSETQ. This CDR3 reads CASSPLKSTGGSGNTIYF. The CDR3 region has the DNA TGCGCCAGCAGCCCGCTCAAATCCACAGGGGGCTCTGGAAACACCATATATTTT. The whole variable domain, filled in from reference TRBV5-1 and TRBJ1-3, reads KAGVTQTPRYLIKTRGQQVTLSCSPISGHRSVSWYQQTPGQGLQFLFEYFSETQRNKGNFPGRFSGRQFSNSRSEMNVSTLELGDSALYLCASSPLKSTGGSGNTIYFGEGSWLTVV.

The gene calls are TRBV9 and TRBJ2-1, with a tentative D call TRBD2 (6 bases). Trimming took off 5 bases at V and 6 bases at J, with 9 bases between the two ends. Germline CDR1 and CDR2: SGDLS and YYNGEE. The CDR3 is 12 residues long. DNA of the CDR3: TGTGCCAGCAGTAAGGAGGGCAATGAGCAGTTCTTC. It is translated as CASSKEGNEQFF.

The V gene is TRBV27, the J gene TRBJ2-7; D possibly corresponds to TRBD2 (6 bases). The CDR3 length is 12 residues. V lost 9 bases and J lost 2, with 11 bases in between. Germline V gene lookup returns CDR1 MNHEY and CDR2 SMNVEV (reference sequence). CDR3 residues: CASGTGAYEQYF. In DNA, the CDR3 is TGTGCCAGTGGGACTGGAGCCTACGAGCAGTACTTC.

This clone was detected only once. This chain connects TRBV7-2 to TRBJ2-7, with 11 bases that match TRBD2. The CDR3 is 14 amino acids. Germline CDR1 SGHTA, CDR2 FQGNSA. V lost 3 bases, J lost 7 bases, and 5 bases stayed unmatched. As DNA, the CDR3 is TGTGCCAGCAGCTTGGGACTAGCGGCTAGAGAGCAGTACTTC. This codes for CASSLGLAAREQYF. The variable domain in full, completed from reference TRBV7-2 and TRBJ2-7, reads GAGVSQSPSNKVTEKGKDVELRCDPISGHTALYWYRQSLGQGLEFLIYFQGNSAPDKSGLPSDRFSAERTGGSVSTLTIQRTQQEDSAVYLCASSLGLAAREQYFGPGTRLTVT.

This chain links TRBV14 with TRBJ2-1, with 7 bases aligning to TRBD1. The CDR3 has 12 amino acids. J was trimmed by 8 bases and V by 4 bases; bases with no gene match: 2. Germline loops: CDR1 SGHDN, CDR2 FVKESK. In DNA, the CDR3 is TGTGCCAGCAGCCCACAGGGGTATGAGCAGTTCTTC. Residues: CASSPQGYEQFF.

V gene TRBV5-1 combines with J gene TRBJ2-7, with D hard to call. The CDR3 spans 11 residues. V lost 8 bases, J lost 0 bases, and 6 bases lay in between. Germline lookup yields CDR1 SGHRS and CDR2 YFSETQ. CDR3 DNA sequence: TGCGCCAGTGCGGCCTCCTACGAGCAGTACTTC. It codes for CASAASYEQYF.

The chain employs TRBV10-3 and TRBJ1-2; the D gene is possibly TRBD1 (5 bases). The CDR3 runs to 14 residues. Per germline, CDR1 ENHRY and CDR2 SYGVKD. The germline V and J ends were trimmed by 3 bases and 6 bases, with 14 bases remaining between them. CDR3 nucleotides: TGTGCCATCAGTGAAATCGTCAGGGCGAATGGCTACACCTTC. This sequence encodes CAISEIVRANGYTF.

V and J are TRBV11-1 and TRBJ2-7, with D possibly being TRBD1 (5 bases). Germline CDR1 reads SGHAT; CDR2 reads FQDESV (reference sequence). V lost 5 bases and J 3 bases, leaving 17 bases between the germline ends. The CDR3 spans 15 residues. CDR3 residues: CASSPGRAISYEQYF. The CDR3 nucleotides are TGTGCCAGCAGCCCAGGGCGAGCGATAAGCTACGAGCAGTACTTC.

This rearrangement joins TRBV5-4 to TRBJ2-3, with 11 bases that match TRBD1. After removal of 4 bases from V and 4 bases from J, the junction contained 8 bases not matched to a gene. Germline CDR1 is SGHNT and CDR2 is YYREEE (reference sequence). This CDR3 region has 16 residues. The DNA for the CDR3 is TGTGCCAGCAGCCGTTACGGACAGGGGGCCGCAGATACGCAGTATTTT. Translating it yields CASSRYGQGAADTQYF.

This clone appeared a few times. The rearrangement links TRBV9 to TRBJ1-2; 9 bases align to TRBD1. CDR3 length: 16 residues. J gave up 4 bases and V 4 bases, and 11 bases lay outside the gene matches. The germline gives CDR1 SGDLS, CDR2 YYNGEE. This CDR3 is CASSSGQGISGYGYTF. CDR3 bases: TGTGCCAGCAGCTCGGGACAGGGTATTAGCGGCTATGGCTACACCTTC.

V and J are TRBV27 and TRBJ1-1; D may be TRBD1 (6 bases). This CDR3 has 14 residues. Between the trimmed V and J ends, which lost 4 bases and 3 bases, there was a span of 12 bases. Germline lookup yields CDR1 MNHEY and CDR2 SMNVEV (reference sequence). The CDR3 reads CASSSGDTYTEAFF. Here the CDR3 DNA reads TGTGCCAGCAGTTCCGGGGACACTTACACTGAAGCTTTCTTT.

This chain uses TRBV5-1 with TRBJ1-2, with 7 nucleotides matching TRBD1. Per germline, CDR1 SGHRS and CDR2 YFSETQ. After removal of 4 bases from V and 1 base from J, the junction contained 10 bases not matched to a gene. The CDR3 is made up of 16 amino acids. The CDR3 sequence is CASSPGQTLDNYGYTF. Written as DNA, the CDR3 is TGCGCCAGCAGCCCGGGACAGACCCTAGATAACTATGGCTACACCTTC.

The CDR3 nucleotides read TGCGCCAGCAGCCCCCAGGGGGGCAGCGGCACTGAAGCTTTCTTT. It specifies CASSPQGGSGTEAFF. The J gene is TRBJ1-1, the V gene TRBV5-1, with 7 positions matching TRBD1. Germline loops: CDR1 SGHRS, CDR2 YFSETQ. Trimming removed 4 bases from V and 4 bases from J; junction bases left unmatched: 10. The CDR3 totals 15 residues.

The CDR3 nucleotides read TGTGCCATCAGCCAGGGGGTTAGCAATCAGCCCCAGCATTTT. It translates to CAISQGVSNQPQHF. This chain joins TRBV10-3 and TRBJ1-5; TRBD1 matches 7 bases. Germline V CDR1 and CDR2: ENHRY, SYGVKD. Trimming cost V 6 bases and J 0 bases; bases outside gene matches: 2. The CDR3 loop spans 14 amino acids.

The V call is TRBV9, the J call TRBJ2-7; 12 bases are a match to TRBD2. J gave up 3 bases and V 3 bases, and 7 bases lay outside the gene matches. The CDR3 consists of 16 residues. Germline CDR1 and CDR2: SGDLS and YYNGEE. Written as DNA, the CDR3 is TGTGCCAGCAGCGGAGGGGGACTAGCGGGTGACTACGAGCAGTACTTC. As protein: CASSGGGLAGDYEQYF.

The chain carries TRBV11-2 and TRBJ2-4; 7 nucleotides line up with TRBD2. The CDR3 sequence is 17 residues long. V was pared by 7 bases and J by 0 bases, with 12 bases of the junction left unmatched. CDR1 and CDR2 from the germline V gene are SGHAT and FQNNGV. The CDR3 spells CASTLNGLVLAKNIQYF. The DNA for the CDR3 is TGTGCCAGCACCCTGAATGGACTAGTTCTAGCCAAAAACATTCAGTACTTC.